Listed here are 15 T cell receptor beta chains from one sample, sequenced in a study of T cells in Graves' hyperthyroidism and ophthalmopathy. The investigators amplified TCR beta CDR3 regions from RNA transcripts. First-round RT-PCR of the TCR CDR3 relied on the HTBI primer set. Using its own MiXCR run on the multiplex PCR reads, TCRdb lists one record per CDR3 protein. This table has 400,000 or so distinct CDR3 sequences, over 12% appearing once. Sequenced input: blood. The receptor set was obtained from a man aged 50-60 years with Graves' ophthalmopathy.

V gene TRBV30 combines with J gene TRBJ2-1; D ambiguous. Looked up from germline, CDR1 is GTSNPN and CDR2 is SVGIG (reference sequence). Trimming stripped 4 bases from V and 8 bases from J, with 12 bases between. The CDR3 sequence is 12 residues long. The CDR3 is CAWNQPADEQFF. Written as DNA, the CDR3 is TGTGCCTGGAACCAGCCGGCCGATGAGCAGTTCTTC.

The chain has TRBV12-3 or TRBV12-4 and TRBJ2-1; possible D gene TRBD1, 5 bases. The CDR3 is 15 residues long. Trimming shortened V by 2 bases and J by 8 bases, and 16 bases separated the two germline ends. The DNA for the CDR3 is TGTGCCAGCAGTTTACTTCCCAGGGAAGCCGATGAGCAGTTCTTC. Translation gives CASSLLPREADEQFF.

This clonotype showed up many times. The J gene is TRBJ2-7, the V gene TRBV19, with 7 bases matching TRBD1. Germline V gene lookup returns CDR1 LNHDA and CDR2 SQIVND (reference sequence). J gave up 4 bases and V 3 bases, and 9 bases lay outside the gene matches. CDR3 size: 15 residues. CDR3 loop: CASSIKGALAYEQYF. In DNA form, the CDR3 reads TGTGCCAGTAGTATTAAGGGGGCACTCGCGTACGAGCAGTACTTC. The full variable domain, completed using reference TRBV19 and TRBJ2-7, is DGGITQSPKYLFRKEGQNVTLSCEQNLNHDAMYWYRQDPGQGLRLIYYSQIVNDFQKGDIAEGYSVSREKKESFPLTVTSAQKNPTAFYLCASSIKGALAYEQYFGPGTRLTVT.

This clonotype was observed a handful of times. The chain carries TRBV15 and TRBJ2-2; TRBD2 aligns across 7 bases. The CDR3 is made up of 14 amino acids. CDR1 and CDR2 (germline): LNHNV, YYDKDF (reference sequence). J lost 7 bases, V lost 2 bases, and 4 bases had no gene match. In DNA form, the CDR3 reads TGTGCCACCAGCAGACGCGGGAGAGTCGGGGAGCTGTTTTTT. This encodes CATSRRGRVGELFF. Together with reference TRBV15 and TRBJ2-2, the CDR3 gives the full variable domain: DAMVIQNPRYQVTQFGKPVTLSCSQTLNHNVMYWYQQKSSQAPKLLFHYYDKDFNNEADTPDNFQSRRPNTSFCFLDIRSPGLGDTAMYLCATSRRGRVGELFFGEGSRLTVL.

This clonotype has at least ten counts. The rearrangement joins TRBV6-1 to TRBJ2-7, with 7 bases fitting TRBD1. Unmatched junction bases numbered 11, after V lost 10 bases and J lost 2 bases. Looked up from germline, CDR1 is MNHNS and CDR2 is SASEGT. The CDR3 is 14 residues long. This CDR3 reads CATEDRHTAYEQYF. The CDR3 DNA is TGTGCCACCGAGGACAGGCATACGGCCTACGAGCAGTACTTC.

The chain employs TRBV7-2 and TRBJ2-2, with TRBD2 matching over 7 bases. In germline, CDR1 is SGHTA, CDR2 FQGNSA. The trim removed 0 bases at V and 4 bases at J, leaving 5 bases unmatched. The CDR3 is made up of 16 amino acids. The CDR3: CASSLAGGSITGELFF. The CDR3 nucleotides read TGTGCCAGCAGCTTAGCAGGCGGGAGTATCACCGGGGAGCTGTTTTTT. The variable domain in full, completed from reference TRBV7-2 and TRBJ2-2, reads GAGVSQSPSNKVTEKGKDVELRCDPISGHTALYWYRQSLGQGLEFLIYFQGNSAPDKSGLPSDRFSAERTGGSVSTLTIQRTQQEDSAVYLCASSLAGGSITGELFFGEGSRLTVL.

This clonotype was found many times. The rearrangement joins TRBV28 to TRBJ2-7, with TRBD2 matching 12 bases. The CDR3 consists of 16 residues. V gave up 4 bases and J gave up 3 bases; unmatched junction bases: 7. Germline-derived CDR1 and CDR2 are MDHEN and SYDVKM. CDR3 sequence reads: CASSWTSGNSGYEQYF. In DNA, the CDR3 is TGTGCCAGCAGTTGGACTAGCGGGAATTCAGGCTACGAGCAGTACTTC.

This clonotype was seen repeatedly, ten times or more. The chain joins TRBV3-1 to TRBJ1-4; D is uncertain. Germline V gene sequence: CDR1 LGHDT, CDR2 YNNKEL (reference sequence). The V and J ends lost 4 bases and 0 bases respectively, with 12 bases between them. This CDR3 spans 16 amino acids. CDR3 nucleotides: TGTGCCAGCAGCCTTTTGGCGTCTGCAACTAATGAAAAACTGTTTTTT. This codes for CASSLLASATNEKLFF.

The chain has TRBV12-3 or TRBV12-4 and TRBJ2-2; 9 positions agree with TRBD2. The CDR3 spans 18 residues. After removal of 1 base from V and 6 bases from J, the junction contained 12 bases not matched to a gene. CDR3 loop: CASSLEVSGSLGAGELFF. The CDR3 region has the DNA TGTGCCAGCAGTTTAGAGGTTAGCGGGAGCCTCGGGGCCGGGGAGCTGTTTTTT.

V is TRBV5-1 and J is TRBJ2-6, with TRBD1 matching over 7 bases. Germline V gene sequence: CDR1 SGHRS, CDR2 YFSETQ. This CDR3 is built from 15 residues. Germline trimming cut 4 bases from V and 4 bases from J; bases unmatched to any gene: 5. The CDR3 spells CASSTRTGGANVLTF. The CDR3 DNA reads TGCGCCAGCAGCACACGGACAGGAGGGGCCAACGTCCTGACTTTC.

The table lists this clonotype with many counts. V and J are TRBV6-1 and TRBJ2-1, with 11 bases aligning to TRBD2. The CDR3 runs to 16 residues. The V gene end was trimmed by 6 bases and the J gene end by 8 bases; junction bases not matched to a gene: 12. Germline V gene lookup returns CDR1 MNHNS and CDR2 SASEGT. The CDR3 DNA reads TGTGCCAGCAGCACCACTACTAGCGGGAGTTTCCATGAGCAGTTCTTC. Translating gives CASSTTTSGSFHEQFF.

The V gene is TRBV19, the J gene TRBJ1-5; D call uncertain. Trimming left V 3 bases short and J 0 bases short, with 9 bases between. The CDR3 totals 15 residues. Germline V lookup: CDR1 LNHDA, CDR2 SQIVND (reference sequence). CDR3 coding DNA: TGTGCCAGTAGTATCGGGCAAAATAGCAATCAGCCCCAGCATTTT. Residues: CASSIGQNSNQPQHF.

This clonotype was seen repeatedly, ten times or more. This chain links TRBV3-1 with TRBJ2-7, with 12 bases matching TRBD2. The V gene end was trimmed by 1 base and the J gene end by 2 bases; junction bases not matched to a gene: 3. Germline V lookup: CDR1 LGHDT, CDR2 YNNKEL (reference sequence). The CDR3 is made up of 16 amino acids. CDR3 sequence (DNA): TGTGCCAGCAGCCAAGGGACTAGCGGGGCCGCCTACGAGCAGTACTTC. Translating it yields CASSQGTSGAAYEQYF.

The chain carries TRBV10-3 and TRBJ2-2; a possible D gene is TRBD2 (5 bases). Trimming stripped 10 bases from V and 5 bases from J, with 14 bases between. The CDR3 has 13 residues. Germline V gene data show CDR1 as ENHRY and CDR2 as SYGVKD. CDR3 nucleotides: TGTGCCACCGGATTACGGGAAACCGGGGAGCTGTTTTTT. It specifies CATGLRETGELFF.

This clonotype was seen ten or more times. The chain combines TRBV20-1 with TRBJ2-5; tentative D call: TRBD2 (5 bases). The CDR3 consists of 13 residues. The germline gives CDR1 DFQATT, CDR2 SNEGSKA (reference sequence). Between the trimmed V and J ends, which lost 0 bases and 4 bases, there was a span of 9 bases. The CDR3 region is CSARETRAETQYF. CDR3 sequence (DNA): TGCAGTGCTAGAGAAACTAGGGCAGAGACCCAGTACTTC.